The 23 T cell receptor beta chains listed next were all sequenced from one sample in a study of blood T cells in healthy people across ages. Using a J-beta primer mix together with a sample-barcoded 5' primer, a second PCR was run for about 6 to 12 cycles. A single record per CDR3 protein comes from TCRdb applying MiXCR to the 5' RACE reads. The table has around 750,000 distinct CDR3 sequences, about 53% seen once. Sequenced input: blood. The receptors derive from a man older than 75 in good health.

The genes are TRBV27 and TRBJ2-1, with 8 bases lining up with TRBD2. The junction had 10 bases not matched to a gene; V was cut back by 6 bases and J by 0 bases. CDR3 length: 17 amino acids. Germline V gene sequence: CDR1 MNHEY, CDR2 SMNVEV (reference sequence). The CDR3 reads CASRTKTSVSSYNEQFF. Here the CDR3 DNA reads TGTGCCAGCAGGACGAAGACTAGCGTAAGCTCCTACAATGAGCAGTTCTTC.

Remarks on this clonotype: This sequence may be a read error, since a much larger clone differs from it by one base. CDR3 bases: TGTGCCATCAGGCGGGACAGGGATAACGGGCAGTACTTC. Translating it yields CAIRRDRDNGQYF. J is TRBJ2-7 and V is TRBV10-3; 9 positions match TRBD1. The germline gives CDR1 ENHRY, CDR2 SYGVKD. The CDR3 runs to 13 residues. V was clipped by 6 bases and J by 9 bases; unmatched bases: 9.

The CDR3 bases are TGTGCCACCAGTGATTTGCAGGCTCCCAATGAGCAGTTCTTC. It specifies CATSDLQAPNEQFF. V is TRBV24-1 and J is TRBJ2-1; no reliable D call. Germline V lookup: CDR1 KGHDR, CDR2 SFDVKD. The length of the CDR3 is 14 residues. V was clipped by 0 bases and J by 6 bases, with 8 bases between them.

This clonotype occurred a few times. The J gene is TRBJ2-5, the V gene TRBV24-1; 9 positions agree with TRBD1. J gave up 2 bases and V 4 bases, and 7 bases lay outside the gene matches. The CDR3 contains 16 residues. Germline values: CDR1 KGHDR, CDR2 SFDVKD. CDR3 residues: CATSDAGTGNQETQYF. In DNA form, the CDR3 reads TGTGCCACCAGTGACGCCGGGACAGGGAATCAAGAGACCCAGTACTTC.

This clonotype was observed a handful of times. The chain uses TRBV7-2 and TRBJ2-3, with a possible D match to TRBD2 (6 bases). The germline gives CDR1 SGHTA, CDR2 FQGNSA. CDR3 length equals 18 residues. Trimming left V 5 bases short and J 5 bases short, with 26 bases between. The CDR3 bases are TGTGCCAGCAGCCCCATTGCATCAAGCGGAGAGGGAGGAGATACGCAGTATTTT. Protein product: CASSPIASSGEGGDTQYF.

This clonotype was detected ten times or more. J is TRBJ2-7 and V is TRBV20-1, with 10 bases identical to TRBD2. There are 15 residues in the CDR3. The ends lost 0 bases at V and 2 bases at J; junction bases unmatched: 4. Per germline, CDR1 DFQATT and CDR2 SNEGSKA (reference sequence). Written as DNA, the CDR3 is TGCAGTGCTAGAGATCCCAGCGGGAGGGCCTACGAGCAGTACTTC. Translation gives CSARDPSGRAYEQYF.

V gene TRBV28 combines with J gene TRBJ1-3; D possibly corresponds to TRBD1 (5 bases). Germline lookup yields CDR1 MDHEN and CDR2 SYDVKM. This CDR3 comprises 15 residues. V was trimmed by 5 bases and J by 2 bases, leaving 13 bases between them. DNA of the CDR3: TGTGCCAGCAGTCTCCCAGGGCCTGCTGGAAACACCATATATTTT. Translated: CASSLPGPAGNTIYF. The full variable domain, rest sourced from reference TRBV28 and TRBJ1-3, is DVKVTQSSRYLVKRTGEKVFLECVQDMDHENMFWYRQDPGLGLRLIYFSYDVKMKEKGDIPEGYSVSREKKERFSLILESASTNQTSMYLCASSLPGPAGNTIYFGEGSWLTVV.

This clonotype was counted between two and nine times. J is TRBJ2-7 and V is TRBV20-1, with D unclear. Germline-derived CDR1 and CDR2 are DFQATT and SNEGSKA (reference sequence). V gave up 5 bases and J gave up 6 bases, with 17 bases separating them. The CDR3 runs to 13 residues. CDR3 DNA: TGCAGTGCTGAGACTGGACGCGGCGGCGAGCAGTACTTC. Residues: CSAETGRGGEQYF.

The rearrangement uses TRBV7-9 and TRBJ2-7, with 10 bases that match TRBD1. The CDR3 contains 16 residues. The germline CDR1 and CDR2 sequences are SEHNR and FQNEAQ (reference sequence). V lost 2 bases and J lost 2; bases outside the gene matches: 6. The CDR3 region is CASSLTRDRGAYEQYF. In DNA, the CDR3 is TGTGCCAGCAGCTTAACCCGGGACAGGGGAGCCTACGAGCAGTACTTC.

This clonotype was seen once. The V and J genes are TRBV4-1 and TRBJ1-2; tentatively, D is TRBD1 (6 bases). CDR1 MGHRA and CDR2 YSYEKL come from the germline V gene. V shed 0 bases and J shed 7 bases, with 9 bases lying between them. The length of the CDR3 is 13 residues. The CDR3 sequence is CASSQERGLGYTF. CDR3 DNA: TGCGCCAGCAGCCAAGAGCGGGGGCTTGGCTACACCTTC.

This clonotype occurred a few times. The J gene is TRBJ2-1, the V gene TRBV4-1, with 10 bases fitting TRBD2. This CDR3 has 16 amino acids. The J segment lost 5 bases and the V segment lost 1 base, leaving 5 bases of the junction unmatched. Germline V gene sequence: CDR1 MGHRA, CDR2 YSYEKL. CDR3 nucleotides: TGCGCCAGCAGCCAAGCTTCCGGGACTAGCGACAATGAGCAGTTCTTC. Protein sequence: CASSQASGTSDNEQFF.

This clonotype showed up just once. The chain is built from TRBV11-2 and TRBJ2-4; TRBD1 might be the D (6 bases). The J call is in doubt because the DNA end fits TRBJ2-5 better. Germline CDR1 reads SGHAT; CDR2 reads FQNNGV. The CDR3 spans 15 residues. This chain's CDR3 is CASSSVDRLWETQYF. The DNA for the CDR3 is TGTGCCAGCAGCTCTGTCGACAGGCTATGGGAGACCCAGTACTTC.

This rearrangement joins TRBV12-3 or TRBV12-4 to TRBJ2-1; 8 bases map to TRBD2. The CDR3 loop spans 16 amino acids. V gave up 6 bases and J gave up 5 bases; unmatched junction bases: 12. This CDR3 reads CASSALGREDHNEQFF. CDR3 coding DNA: TGTGCCAGCAGCGCCCTGGGGCGGGAGGACCACAATGAGCAGTTCTTC.

This clonotype was observed a single time. CDR3 protein: CSVGASLGNEQYF. CDR3 sequence (DNA): TGCAGCGTGGGGGCCTCCCTAGGCAATGAGCAGTACTTC. The V gene is TRBV29-1, the J gene TRBJ2-1, with a weak D call TRBD1 (6 bases). Near its end, the DNA agrees better with TRBJ2-7, so the J call may be wrong. The V gene's germline CDR1 is SQVTM and CDR2 ANQGSEA. The CDR3 has 13 amino acids.

This chain joins TRBV18 and TRBJ2-5, with D possibly being TRBD2 (6 bases). Germline CDR1 and CDR2: KGHSH and LQKENI. The CDR3 is 16 amino acids. Trimming shortened V by 2 bases and J by 4 bases, and 17 bases separated the two germline ends. CDR3 residues: CASSPITPMGGETQYF. The CDR3 DNA reads TGTGCCAGCTCACCAATAACCCCAATGGGAGGAGAGACCCAGTACTTC. The full variable domain, in which reference TRBV18 and TRBJ2-5 provide the parts outside the CDR3, is NAGVMQNPRHLVRRRGQEARLRCSPMKGHSHVYWYRQLPEEGLKFMVYLQKENIIDESGMPKERFSAEFPKEGPSILRIQQVVRGDSAAYFCASSPITPMGGETQYFGPGTRLLVL.

The rearrangement links TRBV5-1 to TRBJ2-5, with 7 bases fitting TRBD1. With the DNA end fitting TRBJ2-7 better, the J assignment may be wrong. The CDR3 covers 14 residues. The germline CDR1 and CDR2 sequences are SGHRS and YFSETQ. DNA of the CDR3: TGCGCCAGCAGCTTGGAGGGGGCACCCTACGAGCAGTACTTC. It specifies CASSLEGAPYEQYF.

Only one count was recorded for this clonotype. This rearrangement joins TRBV14 to TRBJ2-3; tentative D call: TRBD2 (6 bases). CDR3 length equals 17 residues. V shed 3 bases and J shed 0 bases, with 16 bases lying between them. The germline CDR1 and CDR2 sequences are SGHDN and FVKESK. CDR3 sequence (DNA): TGTGCCAGCAGCCATCTTTCGTTTGGGACTAGCACAGATACGCAGTATTTT. Translated, it gives CASSHLSFGTSTDTQYF. The complete variable domain, with remaining parts taken from reference TRBV14 and TRBJ2-3, reads EAGVTQFPSHSVIEKGQTVTLRCDPISGHDNLYWYRRVMGKEIKFLLHFVKESKQDESGMPNNRFLAERTGGTYSTLKVQPAELEDSGVYFCASSHLSFGTSTDTQYFGPGTRLTVL.

The V gene is TRBV7-8, the J gene TRBJ1-2, with D possibly matching TRBD1 (5 bases). The CDR3 is made up of 14 amino acids. CDR1 SGHVS and CDR2 FQNEAQ come from the germline V gene. V shed 5 bases and J shed 0 bases, with 10 bases lying between them. CDR3 residues: CASSRAGANYGYTF. The CDR3 DNA reads TGTGCCAGCAGCCGCGCGGGGGCTAACTATGGCTACACCTTC.

The V call is TRBV6-4, the J call TRBJ1-1; D is uncertain. The CDR3 extends over 14 amino acids. The ends were cut back, 8 bases at V and 2 bases at J, with 15 bases in the middle. Germline CDR1 reads MRHNA; CDR2 reads SNTAGT. The CDR3 region has the DNA TGTGCCAGCCAGCGGGAGGGAGGCAACACTGAAGCTTTCTTT. It is translated as CASQREGGNTEAFF.

V and J are TRBV6-5 and TRBJ1-5; TRBD1 aligns across 8 bases. This CDR3 has 17 amino acids. The germline gives CDR1 MNHEY, CDR2 SVGAGI. V shed 6 bases, J shed 0 bases, and the junction held 10 bases outside the gene matches. The CDR3 sequence: CASSRGQGRDSNQPQHF. The CDR3 DNA sequence: TGTGCCAGCAGCCGCGGACAGGGACGTGATAGCAATCAGCCCCAGCATTTT.

The CDR3 region is CASSPDQDTEAFF. CDR3 sequence (DNA): TGTGCCAGCTCCCCTGACCAGGACACTGAAGCTTTCTTT. The chain uses TRBV4-2 and TRBJ1-1, with D unclear. V was shortened by 8 bases and J by 3 bases, with 13 bases between the two germline ends. CDR1 and CDR2 from the germline V gene are LGHNA and YNFKEQ. CDR3 size: 13 residues.

There are a few counts of this clonotype. This chain connects TRBV28 to TRBJ2-1; TRBD2 matches at 10 bases. J was trimmed by 7 bases and V by 7 bases; bases with no gene match: 10. CDR3 length: 15 amino acids. Looked up from germline, CDR1 is MDHEN and CDR2 is SYDVKM. CDR3 region: CASTPTSGNGNEQFF. CDR3 bases: TGTGCCAGCACCCCTACTAGCGGGAATGGGAATGAGCAGTTCTTC. The full variable domain, in which reference TRBV28 and TRBJ2-1 provide the parts outside the CDR3, is DVKVTQSSRYLVKRTGEKVFLECVQDMDHENMFWYRQDPGLGLRLIYFSYDVKMKEKGDIPEGYSVSREKKERFSLILESASTNQTSMYLCASTPTSGNGNEQFFGPGTRLTVL.

The chain employs TRBV6-5 and TRBJ2-3, with D perhaps given as TRBD1 or TRBD2 (5 bases each). The CDR3 is 15 amino acids. Per the germline V gene, CDR1 is MNHEY and CDR2 is SVGAGI. V was clipped by 6 bases and J by 2 bases, with 15 bases between them. This CDR3 is CASSQLGEITDTQYF. In DNA, the CDR3 is TGTGCCAGCAGCCAACTAGGGGAGATCACAGATACGCAGTATTTT.